These 8 T cell receptor beta chains share one sample of origin, sequenced in a study of T cell responses to AZD1222 COVID-19 vaccine. The data were produced by immunoSEQ multiplex PCR, yet TCRdb's version contains in-frame clones alone and is incomplete. This table has over 120,000 clones, over 85% appearing once. The sample was peripheral blood, taken on day 0 of AZD1222 vaccination. The receptor source for this set is an adult in good health.

The CDR3 DNA reads as TGTGCCAGCAGGGACAGGGGCTACGAGCAGTACTTC. Translating it yields CASRDRGYEQYF. The gene calls are TRBV27 and TRBJ2-7; 9 positions agree with TRBD1. The CDR3 contains 12 residues. Germline lookup yields CDR1 MNHEY and CDR2 SMNVEV (reference sequence). The J segment lost 3 bases and the V segment lost 6 bases, leaving 0 bases of the junction unmatched.

This clone was detected a few times. The chain has TRBV7-9 and TRBJ1-1; 7 bases are shared with TRBD1. J lost 3 bases, V lost 4 bases, and 14 bases had no gene match. Germline V gives CDR1 SEHNR, CDR2 FQNEAQ (reference sequence). The CDR3 loop spans 17 amino acids. The CDR3, as DNA: TGTGCCAGCAGCTCCTGGACAGGTGGGAGGTGGGACACTGAAGCTTTCTTT. Amino acid sequence: CASSSWTGGRWDTEAFF.

The V and J genes are TRBV2 and TRBJ1-2; D gene ambiguous. The germline V and J ends were trimmed by 2 bases and 5 bases, with 15 bases remaining between them. CDR3 length: 15 amino acids. The germline gives CDR1 SNHLY, CDR2 FYNNEI. Here the CDR3 DNA reads TGTGCCAGCAGTGAAAACCCCTCGGCGGGGTATGGCTACACCTTC. Translated: CASSENPSAGYGYTF.

The chain recombines TRBV12-5 with TRBJ2-3; a possible D gene is TRBD2 (6 bases). In germline, CDR1 is LGHNT, CDR2 FRNRAP. Between the trimmed V and J ends, which lost 2 bases and 12 bases, there was a span of 12 bases. The length of the CDR3 is 12 residues. CDR3: CASGLHRGFQYF. The CDR3 nucleotides are TGTGCTAGTGGTTTGCACCGGGGGTTCCAGTATTTT. Together with reference TRBV12-5 and TRBJ2-3, the CDR3 gives the full variable domain: DARVTQTPRHKVTEMGQEVTMRCQPILGHNTVFWYRQTMMQGLELLAYFRNRAPLDDSGMPKDRFSAEMPDATLATLKIQPSEPRDSAVYFCASGLHRGFQYFGPGTRLTVL.

V gene TRBV4-2 combines with J gene TRBJ2-1; 11 bases fit TRBD2. The CDR3 covers 15 residues. Germline CDR1 reads LGHNA; CDR2 reads YNFKEQ. V lost 4 bases to trimming and J lost 4 bases; unmatched junction nucleotides: 3. For the CDR3, the DNA is TGTGCCAGCAGCCTGGGACTAGCGGCATACAATGAGCAGTTCTTC. It codes for CASSLGLAAYNEQFF.

The chain joins TRBV6-6 to TRBJ1-5; 7 bases agree with TRBD1. CDR1 is MNHNY and CDR2 is SVGAGI in the germline V gene (reference sequence). CDR3 size: 14 residues. V lost 6 bases and J lost 2; bases outside the gene matches: 4. The CDR3 loop is CASSQTGGNQPQHF. The CDR3 DNA reads as TGTGCCAGCAGCCAAACAGGGGGCAATCAGCCCCAGCATTTT.

The V gene is TRBV10-2, the J gene TRBJ1-5; D is perhaps TRBD1 (5 bases). Trimming shortened V by 4 bases and J by 6 bases, and 19 bases separated the two germline ends. The CDR3 runs to 16 residues. Germline CDR1 and CDR2: WSHSY and SAAADI. CDR3 region: CASSGTRDLTFQPQHF. DNA for the CDR3: TGCGCCAGCAGTGGGACCCGGGACCTGACGTTTCAGCCCCAGCATTTT.

This clone has only one observation. The rearrangement links TRBV4-1 to TRBJ2-3; tentative D call: TRBD1 (5 bases). The V end was cut by 4 bases, the J end by 5 bases, with 10 bases between. Germline V gene lookup returns CDR1 MGHRA and CDR2 YSYEKL. The CDR3 extends over 13 amino acids. CDR3 loop: CASSLLGEDTQYF. CDR3 in DNA: TGCGCCAGCAGCCTCTTAGGGGAAGATACGCAGTATTTT.